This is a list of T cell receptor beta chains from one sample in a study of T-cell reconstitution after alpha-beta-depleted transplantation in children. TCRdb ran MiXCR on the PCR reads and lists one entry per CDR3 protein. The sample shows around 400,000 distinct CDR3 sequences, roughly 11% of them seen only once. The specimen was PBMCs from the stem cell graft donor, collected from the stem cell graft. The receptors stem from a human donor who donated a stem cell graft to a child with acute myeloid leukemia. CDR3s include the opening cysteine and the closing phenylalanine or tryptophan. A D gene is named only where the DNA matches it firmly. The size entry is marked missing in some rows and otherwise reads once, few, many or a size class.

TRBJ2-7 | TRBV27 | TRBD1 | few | CASSYRQGPYEQYF
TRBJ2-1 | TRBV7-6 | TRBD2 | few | CASMSWGGSYNEQFF
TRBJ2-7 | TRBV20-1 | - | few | CSALLAGTYEQYF
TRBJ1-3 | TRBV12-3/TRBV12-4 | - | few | CASSLRGGLTGNTIYF
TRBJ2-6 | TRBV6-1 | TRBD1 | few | CASSRGRGANVLTF
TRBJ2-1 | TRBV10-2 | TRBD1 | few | CASSDRVHYNEQFF
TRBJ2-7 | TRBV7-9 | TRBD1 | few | CASSNPGQGALEQYF
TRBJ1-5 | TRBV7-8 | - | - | CASSLKSGVAQHF
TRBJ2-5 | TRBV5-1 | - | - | CASSGGVQGQETQYF
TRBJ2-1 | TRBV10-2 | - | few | CASSESPRATSYNEQFF
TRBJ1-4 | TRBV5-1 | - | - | CASSLVEGSAEKLFF
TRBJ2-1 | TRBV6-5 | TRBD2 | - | CASSWREVSYNEQFF
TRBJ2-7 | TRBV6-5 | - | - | CASSYRDLAGSYEQYF
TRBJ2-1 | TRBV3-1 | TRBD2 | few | CASSQSWREVWYEQFF
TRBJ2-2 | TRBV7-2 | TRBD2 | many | CASSTTAGVNTGELFF
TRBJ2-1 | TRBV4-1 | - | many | CASSQVEGSNEQFF
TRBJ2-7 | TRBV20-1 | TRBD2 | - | CSACRLAGYYEQYF
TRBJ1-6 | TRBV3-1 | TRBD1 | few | CASSQEQGARSPLHF
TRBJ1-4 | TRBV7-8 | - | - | CASRAHRGATNEKLFF
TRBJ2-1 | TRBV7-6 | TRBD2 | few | CASSPRTSGSGSYNEQFF
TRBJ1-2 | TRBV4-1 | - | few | CASSQDAAGTNYGYTF
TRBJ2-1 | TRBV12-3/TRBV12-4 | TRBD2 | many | CASSPTSGRANEQFF
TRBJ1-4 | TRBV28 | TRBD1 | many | CASSHPTGEFF
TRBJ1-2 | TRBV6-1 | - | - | CASSEERGVKYGYTF
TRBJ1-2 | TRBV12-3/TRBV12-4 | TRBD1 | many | CASSPRGTGGFYYGYTF